This T cell receptor beta chain is drawn from a study of shared clonotypes between healthy human individuals (dated by TCRdb to 2020 to 2022). The study in broad terms: The cohort included a few men and a couple of women between 18 and 49 years of age. To estimate repertoire size and how much clonotype sharing occurs between individuals, the study deeply sequenced the blood TCR repertoires of five healthy adults. To increase sequencing depth and limit assay-specific biases, TCR repertoire library preparation and sequencing were carried out by different laboratories using diverse techniques. Per donor, leukapheresis produced somewhere between about 0.94 and 9 billion PBMCs. On the study overall, not on this receptor specifically: Because the study included only a small number of donors, the genetic and exposure-history diversity represented was limited. Based on pairwise subsampling, the degree of clonotype sharing among donors was expected to be affected by sequencing depth. Sampling was limited to blood, and TCR repertoires in tissue likely differ from TCR repertoires in blood.

Donors were healthy HIV-negative adults with no recently reported acute infections or vaccinations. All donors were Caucasian adults living in Nashville, Tennessee, USA. For unsorted samples, some 100 million PBMCs were counted and genomic DNA was extracted with the QIAamp DNA Blood Mini kit. Blood was collected by leukapheresis, and PBMCs were isolated by Ficoll-Histopaque density gradient centrifugation and then cryopreserved in liquid nitrogen vapor phase. TCR CDR3 regions were amplified from genomic DNA by multiplex PCR using the deep immunoSEQ assay. Extracted genomic DNA from each cell subset was spread evenly across all wells of several immunoSEQ 96-well plates, with each plate serving as a replicate. For unsorted PBMC, approximately 0.3 ug genomic DNA, equal to 30,000 or so T cell genomes, was loaded into each replicate PCR. Genomic DNA from unsorted PBMC was sequenced over ten immunoSEQ deep assay plates. Purified libraries were quantified with a Qubit 3.0 fluorometer, sized on a Bioanalyzer 2100, and re-quantified with the KAPA Library Quantification kit. Every immunoSEQ 96-well plate was sequenced on a dedicated single-read 150-cycle Illumina NextSeq 550 flow cell. The study's own analysis went as follows. Because the immunoSEQ output included only junctional sequences and no quality scores, the filtering could not be the same as the filtering used for full-length reads. To assign V/J genes and CDR3, sequences were annotated using PyIR, a Python wrapper for IgBLAST v1.9, with IMGT germline references. Reads were filtered out if the reads had weak V/J assignments (E-value above 1e-6), no CDR3, stop codons, out-of-frame junctions, or ambiguous translated residues. V3J clonotypes were defined as sequences sharing the same inferred V gene, J gene, and CDR3 amino acid sequence. The percentage overlap between two repertoires was calculated by dividing the number of shared unique clonotypes by the size of the smaller repertoire. Three approaches were used to assess repertoire richness: RTK rarefaction, the Chao1 estimator, and Recon v2.1 estimates of unobserved clonotypes. TCRdb limited this immuneACCESS table to in-frame rearrangements with V and J called. A share of clones is missing; checked studies link under half to unresolved V genes, and the rest is unexplained. V, J and clone size were drawn from that table, and D and trimming were deduced from the DNA. The sample table shows fewer than 600,000 clones, and 79% are seen once. Jointly, the top ten make up roughly 13% of the sample.

As to this clone: Its antigen is currently not known. It has no much larger one-base neighbor in the sample; base qualities were not kept.

CDR1 and CDR2 (MRHNA, SNTAGT) derive from the germline V gene. The CDR3 starts with the cysteine, ends with the phenylalanine, and has 17 residues. Solely the CDR3 DNA is kept, with 51 bases framed from the first base. For this chain, trimming is 5 bases at the V end and 1 base at the J end, and the number of junction bases without a gene match is 12. The material sequenced was PBMCs. This chain is built from TRBV6-4 and TRBJ2-3; 7 central nucleotides agree with TRBD2. This sequence was found in a woman between 35 and 50 years old in good health. Some clones in this sample may be carry-over from other donors' samples. The CDR3 region: CASSNEAGEWGTDTQYF. DNA sequence: TGTGCCAGCAGTAACGAGGCGGGAGAGTGGGGCACAGATACGCAGTATTTT.